This TCR beta chain was identified during a study of regulatory T cells in long-lasting Graves disease. Study-wide findings and caveats: TCR diversity was lower in persistent Graves' patients (versus newly diagnosed ones).

CDR3-region Arm-PCR and iRepertoire HTBI primers produced the TCR beta libraries. TCRdb independently ran MiXCR on the multiplex PCR reads; one entry per CDR3 protein. The table records over 350,000 distinct CDR3 sequences, 15% of them present only once. For this clonotype: What it recognizes is unknown.

Time point given: newly diagnosed GD, antithyroid drugs for less than 3 months. RNA extracted from PBMCs served as the sequencing template. CDR1 is SGHTA, CDR2 FQGNSA, per germline. This CDR3 has 12 amino acids. The ends were cut back, 5 bases at V and 3 bases at J, with 8 bases in the middle. The sample was also reused in another study, on T cells in Graves' hyperthyroidism and ophthalmopathy. From that report: An initial round of RT-PCR targeting the TCR CDR3 relied on the HTBI primer set.

The sample here was peripheral blood mononuclear cells (PBMCs), taken at new diagnosis, from a patient treated with antithyroid drugs. The genes are TRBV7-2 and TRBJ2-7; D not resolved. The receptor was isolated from a middle-aged woman with Graves disease. The CDR3 coding sequence is TGTGCCAGCAGCCGGAGCCTCTACGAGCAGTACTTC. It codes for CASSRSLYEQYF. Full variable domain (rest looked up from reference TRBV7-2 and TRBJ2-7): GAGVSQSPSNKVTEKGKDVELRCDPISGHTALYWYRQSLGQGLEFLIYFQGNSAPDKSGLPSDRFSAERTGGSVSTLTIQRTQQEDSAVYLCASSRSLYEQYFGPGTRLTVT.